This is a list of T cell receptor beta chains from one sample in a study of radiotherapy plus CTLA-4 blockade in lung cancer. Clones were sequenced by immunoSEQ multiplex PCR, and TCRdb holds only the in-frame ones, with some missing. The repertoire consists of tens of thousands of clones, with around 86% occurring once and the leading ten covering over 15%. Sequencing was performed on peripheral blood, taken from a patient treated with radiotherapy plus ipilimumab. The receptors originated from a human donor with non-small cell lung cancer that progressed on radiotherapy plus ipilimumab. Both conserved end residues are trimmed from each CDR3.

V gene	J gene	CDR3 protein
TRBV2	TRBJ2-7	ASSEGSPYEQY
TRBV7-6	TRBJ2-1	ASSLGSYNEQF
TRBV6-1	TRBJ1-1	ASSDGRGVRNTEAF
TRBV5-1	TRBJ2-5	ASSIGNIQAGIETQY
TRBV2	TRBJ2-7	ASSYSYEQY
TRBV7-2	TRBJ2-2	ASSSAGLADRTGELF
TRBV4-1	TRBJ2-3	ASSQGLRTNTQY
TRBV19	TRBJ2-2	ASIASSGLGTGELF
TRBV18	TRBJ2-1	ASSPIQGTYNEQF
TRBV5-6	TRBJ2-3	ASSSSGTSADTQY
TRBV7-8	TRBJ2-3	ASSPAPSTDTQY
TRBV14	TRBJ2-7	ATRRTGTGIYEQY
TRBV6-5	TRBJ2-1	ASSYTAGGYNEQF
TRBV7-2	TRBJ1-6	ASSTRTGSYNSPLH
TRBV11-1	TRBJ2-3	ASSLRLDTQY
TRBV7-8	TRBJ2-7	ASSLADRGFVFYEQY
TRBV7-2	TRBJ1-5	ASSEYSGNQPQH
TRBV10-3	TRBJ1-2	AISETGSEGYT
TRBV25-1	TRBJ2-1	ATAALNEQF
TRBV6-5	TRBJ1-2	ASRPGTGGNGYT
TRBV2	TRBJ2-3	ASPNTDTQY
TRBV29-1	TRBJ2-1	SVRRYNEQF
TRBV6-5	TRBJ1-4	ASSQWDEGEKLF
TRBV29-1	TRBJ1-2	SVDGENRGYGYT
TRBV10-2	TRBJ2-2	ASSPTSGGSGGELF
TRBV7-7	TRBJ2-3	ATKPGLAGGPREHDTQY
TRBV10-3	TRBJ2-1	ASSGDHNEQF
TRBV19	TRBJ1-2	ASTVTGPIYGYT
TRBV19	TRBJ2-7	ASSRLAGVHEQY
TRBV7-2	TRBJ2-2	ASSIGRWDEKLF
TRBV7-2	TRBJ2-7	ASSRFSGSSYEQY
TRBV5-1	TRBJ2-1	ASSPGTPEQF
TRBV6-6	TRBJ2-7	ASSSSAGTGYYEQY
TRBV6-1	TRBJ1-2	ASRDVRTAGYT
TRBV5-1	TRBJ1-2	ASSLDRGEGYT
TRBV27	TRBJ2-7	ASSKKGHNYEQY
TRBV6-1	TRBJ1-2	ASSESGGNYGYT
TRBV2	TRBJ2-1	ASSEGGIEGGEQF
TRBV7-7	TRBJ2-4	ASSPGQGNNIQY
TRBV19	TRBJ1-1	ASSTTGPMNTEAF
TRBV5-6	TRBJ2-6	ASSFGPNPPSGANVLT
TRBV7-8	TRBJ2-1	ASSWTGGDYNEQF
TRBV30	TRBJ1-2	AWMGYTYGYT
TRBV18	TRBJ2-7	ASSQDRDSYEQY
TRBV9	TRBJ2-7	ASARDSTSYEQY
TRBV7-9	TRBJ1-2	ASGSWGNFMANYGYT
TRBV7-2	TRBJ2-7	ASSLERLNRYEQY
TRBV5-5	TRBJ2-7	ASSQSPDRGPYEQY
TRBV5-4	TRBJ1-3	ASSLDGPSGNTIY
TRBV7-8	TRBJ2-3	ASSLEGGTSWDTQY
TRBV7-6	TRBJ2-7	ASSLGPGPYEQY
TRBV29-1	TRBJ1-4	SVRFRATNEKLF
TRBV7-6	TRBJ2-3	ASSLEASGDTQY
TRBV5-6	TRBJ2-5	ASSLVGFTETQY
TRBV29-1	TRBJ2-7	SVNKQSGPIYEQY
TRBV6-6	TRBJ2-7	ASSPWEGPGIEQY
TRBV6-4	TRBJ2-2	ASGSRTGELF